What follows is one TCR beta chain and its context. CDR1 is ENHRY and CDR2 is SYGVKD in the germline V gene. CDR3 length: 15 residues. Trimming cost V 8 bases and J 7 bases; bases outside gene matches: 16. These data come from a study of blood T cell repertoires in COVID-19. Across the study: Material from acute and convalescent COVID-19 was sourced from the United States, Italy and Spain. PBMCs, B-cell-depleted T cells, or T cells provided the cDNA or gDNA that made up the material.

Original processing notes: Scientists estimated how many nucleated cells there were by amplifying reference gene primers. Assay used: immunoSEQ multiplex PCR; TCRdb lists only in-frame clones, some missing. V and J calls and clone size are given by that table; D and trimming were obtained from the DNA. The top ten hold less than 3% of the sample, which has 250,000 to 350,000 clones, 86% seen once. Sequencing was done on a sample of peripheral blood. The chain combines TRBV10-3 with TRBJ1-2; TRBD1 aligns across 7 bases. The clonotype originates from a woman in her 30s with active or convalescent COVID-19. The CDR3 region is CAIGTALPGGGGYTF. CDR3 sequence (DNA): TGTGCCATCGGGACAGCTCTACCTGGAGGGGGTGGCTACACCTTC.